This T cell receptor beta chain was profiled in a study of identical twins. TCRdb called the 5' RACE reads again in MiXCR, with one record for every CDR3 protein. The sample records 200,000 to 250,000 distinct CDR3 sequences, about 7% being singletons. The same sample was also used in a study of yellow fever vaccine responses in identical twins.

The sequenced material came from memory (CD45RO+) T cells sorted from blood. This clonotype was sampled from a woman aged 18 to 35 in good health.

The CDR3 protein is CSASLGAGGGNEQFF. DNA of the CDR3: TGCAGTGCTAGTTTGGGAGCGGGGGGAGGCAATGAGCAGTTCTTC. The rearrangement links TRBV20-1 to TRBJ2-1; 9 nucleotides line up with TRBD2. CDR1 and CDR2 (germline): DFQATT, SNEGSKA (reference sequence). The CDR3 spans 15 residues. With V trimmed by 3 bases and J by 6 bases, 9 bases remained unmatched.